The clone carrying this T cell receptor beta chain was observed a single time. Antigen: not known. V dropped 5 bases and J dropped 3 bases, with 16 bases sitting between them. Germline CDR1 and CDR2: MDHEN and SYDVKM. This CDR3 is built from 15 residues. Amplification used 60 Vbeta primers and 13 Jbeta primers. Here immunoSEQ multiplex PCR was the method, and the copy in TCRdb shows in-frame clones only, minus some. Here the sample spans about 160,000 clones, around 80% being singletons. This record comes from a study of cytomegalovirus exposure and HLA in healthy donors. At the level of the study: A prior study identified 117 million unique TCR beta sequences from 190 million or so T cells. Study-level findings and limits: Presence/absence analyses rested on an assumption that sequencing depth was roughly uniform across donors. Sequencing likely generated an artifact that appeared as a cluster of highly shared sequence variants.

This rearrangement joins TRBV28 to TRBJ1-1; perhaps TRBD1 as D (6 bases). The source of this sequence is a girl aged 5 to 17 in good health and CMV-seropositive. Sequenced sample: PBMCs. Here the CDR3 DNA reads TGTGCCAGCAGTCCCGGGACACTCTTGGACACTGAAGCTTTCTTT. Protein sequence: CASSPGTLLDTEAFF.